These 21 T cell receptor beta chains came from one sample sequenced in a study of shared clonotypes between healthy human individuals. Sequencing used immunoSEQ multiplex PCR; TCRdb keeps in-frame clones, though not all of them. The sample gives about 380,000 clones, roughly 96% of which show up once; about 0.32% is in the top ten. What was sequenced was memory CD8+ T cells sorted from blood. The subset is: CD45RO+ cells pooled with CCR7-negative TemRA cells. The source of these receptors is a man aged 25-45 years in good health.

The chain employs TRBV30 and TRBJ2-7; tentatively, D is TRBD1 or TRBD2 (5 bases each). This CDR3 contains 15 residues. Trimming took 4 bases from V and 2 from J, leaving 18 bases between them. The germline V gene encodes CDR1 GTSNPN and CDR2 SVGIG (reference sequence). CDR3 amino acids: CAWKSTPWGTYEQYF. Here the CDR3 DNA reads TGTGCCTGGAAGTCCACCCCCTGGGGGACCTACGAGCAGTACTTC.

The chain employs TRBV30 and TRBJ1-2; no clear D. Germline lookup yields CDR1 GTSNPN and CDR2 SVGIG (reference sequence). The CDR3 sequence is 11 residues long. Between the trimmed V and J ends, which lost 0 bases and 8 bases, there was a span of 7 bases. The CDR3: CAWSVSGGYTF. The CDR3 DNA follows: TGTGCCTGGAGTGTATCTGGCGGCTACACCTTC.

The V and J genes are TRBV6-5 and TRBJ1-3; D is unresolved. Germline CDR1 MNHEY, CDR2 SVGAGI. Deletions cut 2 bases from V and 2 bases from J, with 4 bases between. The CDR3 loop spans 13 amino acids. The CDR3 sequence is CASSYATGNTIYF. The DNA of the CDR3 is TGTGCCAGCAGTTACGCTACTGGAAACACCATATATTTT.

This chain connects TRBV10-3 to TRBJ1-1; D is uncertain. The CDR3 is made up of 11 amino acids. Germline V CDR1 and CDR2: ENHRY, SYGVKD. Trimming took 1 base from V and 4 from J, leaving 1 base between them. The CDR3 here is CAISEFTEAFF. DNA of the CDR3: TGTGCCATCAGTGAGTTCACTGAAGCTTTCTTT.

V gene TRBV2 combines with J gene TRBJ2-1; D is undetermined. This CDR3 has 11 amino acids. The germline V gene encodes CDR1 SNHLY and CDR2 FYNNEI. Trimming left V 6 bases short and J 7 bases short, with 7 bases between. The CDR3 DNA reads TGTGCCAGCAGCGGTTGGAATGAGCAGTTCTTC. It codes for CASSGWNEQFF. Full variable domain (missing parts from reference TRBV2 and TRBJ2-1): EPEVTQTPSHQVTQMGQEVILRCVPISNHLYFYWYRQILGQKVEFLVSFYNNEISEKSEIFDDQFSVERPDGSNFTLKIRSTKLEDSAMYFCASSGWNEQFFGPGTRLTVL.

V and J are TRBV7-2 and TRBJ2-3; TRBD2 aligns across 10 bases. CDR3 length: 15 residues. V shed 5 bases, J shed 2 bases, and the junction held 4 bases outside the gene matches. CDR1 is SGHTA, CDR2 FQGNSA, per germline. CDR3 DNA sequence: TGTGCCAGCAGCGAAGCGGGAGGGCTCACAGATACGCAGTATTTT. Translated, it gives CASSEAGGLTDTQYF.

CDR3 sequence reads: CACVQGWSGGYTF. CDR3 DNA sequence: TGTGCCTGCGTACAGGGGTGGTCCGGAGGCTACACCTTC. The chain employs TRBV6-5 and TRBJ1-2; TRBD1 matches 7 bases. With 11 bases clipped from V and 8 bases from J, the junction kept 14 bases outside the gene matches. The germline V gene encodes CDR1 MNHEY and CDR2 SVGAGI. This CDR3 is 13 amino acids long.

The chain carries TRBV29-1 and TRBJ1-1, with 11 positions matching TRBD1. CDR3 size: 15 residues. With 7 bases clipped from V and 4 bases from J, the junction kept 11 bases outside the gene matches. Germline CDR1 reads SQVTM; CDR2 reads ANQGSEA. The CDR3: CSARTDRGRGTEAFF. The CDR3 DNA follows: TGCAGCGCGCGAACGGACAGGGGGCGAGGCACTGAAGCTTTCTTT.

A single count supports this clone. The chain uses TRBV10-3 and TRBJ2-1; TRBD2 matches 7 bases. This CDR3 is built from 16 residues. In germline, CDR1 is ENHRY, CDR2 SYGVKD. V was clipped by 3 bases and J by 3 bases; unmatched bases: 8. CDR3 bases: TGTGCCATCAGTGATCCCGCTAGCGGATTCTACAATGAGCAGTTCTTC. Translating it yields CAISDPASGFYNEQFF.

The gene calls are TRBV6-6 and TRBJ2-1; 7 positions agree with TRBD2. Germline trimming cut 5 bases from V and 7 bases from J; bases unmatched to any gene: 14. The CDR3 length is 16 residues. Germline V gene data show CDR1 as MNHNY and CDR2 as SVGAGI (reference sequence). Here the CDR3 reads CASSPYTWLGGNEQFF. The CDR3 coding sequence is TGTGCCAGCAGTCCTTACACCTGGCTCGGGGGGAATGAGCAGTTCTTC.

The CDR3: CASSLAAQDEKLFF. The CDR3 nucleotides read TGTGCCAGCAGCTTAGCGGCGCAGGATGAAAAACTGTTTTTT. This chain uses TRBV7-9 with TRBJ1-4; D ambiguous. With 0 bases removed from V and 6 bases from J, the gap between germline ends came to 8 bases. The CDR3 is 14 residues long. Germline assignment: CDR1 SEHNR and CDR2 FQNEAQ (reference sequence). The full variable domain, its missing parts supplied by reference TRBV7-9 and TRBJ1-4, is DTGVSQNPRHKITKRGQNVTFRCDPISEHNRLYWYRQTLGQGPEFLTYFQNEAQLEKSRLLSDRFSAERPKGSFSTLEIQRTEQGDSAMYLCASSLAAQDEKLFFGSGTQLSVL.

This sequence joins TRBV7-6 and TRBJ2-3; 10 nucleotides line up with TRBD2. Trimming removed 1 base from V and 8 bases from J; junction bases left unmatched: 15. The germline V gene has CDR1 SGHVS and CDR2 FNYEAQ. The CDR3 is 18 residues long. This CDR3 is CASSLESSGRAFVSTQYF. Written as DNA, the CDR3 is TGTGCCAGCAGCTTAGAGTCCAGCGGGAGGGCCTTTGTGTCTACGCAGTATTTT.

The chain is built from TRBV29-1 and TRBJ1-5; 11 bases are shared with TRBD1. The CDR3 loop spans 15 amino acids. J gave up 5 bases and V 3 bases, and 6 bases lay outside the gene matches. CDR1 is SQVTM and CDR2 is ANQGSEA in the germline V gene. The CDR3 reads CSVESRDRGDQPQHF. DNA for the CDR3: TGCAGCGTTGAGAGCCGGGACAGGGGGGATCAGCCCCAGCATTTT.

This rearrangement joins TRBV6-5 to TRBJ2-7; 13 bases are a match to TRBD2. J lost 0 bases, V lost 4 bases, and 0 bases had no gene match. The CDR3 runs 15 residues. CDR1 and CDR2 from the germline V gene are MNHEY and SVGAGI. The CDR3 loop reads CASSWTSGSSYEQYF. The CDR3 nucleotides are TGTGCCAGCAGTTGGACTAGCGGGAGCTCCTACGAGCAGTACTTC.

The chain has TRBV5-4 and TRBJ2-3, with D possibly being TRBD2 (5 bases). The CDR3 is 15 amino acids. Trimming stripped 0 bases from V and 0 bases from J, with 8 bases between. In germline, CDR1 is SGHNT, CDR2 YYREEE (reference sequence). CDR3 sequence (DNA): TGTGCCAGCAGCTTGGGAGGGATCAGCACAGATACGCAGTATTTT. It specifies CASSLGGISTDTQYF.

V usage is TRBV7-2 and J usage is TRBJ2-7; the D gene could be TRBD1 or TRBD2 (5 bases each). The V end was cut by 2 bases, the J end by 3 bases, with 14 bases between. Germline lookup yields CDR1 SGHTA and CDR2 FQGNSA. The CDR3 sequence is 15 residues long. As DNA, the CDR3 is TGTGCCAGCAGCTTAAGGCGAGGGGCGGTCTACGAGCAGTACTTC. Translating gives CASSLRRGAVYEQYF.

About this clone itself: This CDR3 is also generated by other DNA sequences in the sample. The chain combines TRBV7-2 with TRBJ2-1; 8 bases fit TRBD2. Germline-derived CDR1 and CDR2 are SGHTA and FQGNSA. Trimming at V came to 2 bases and at J to 4 bases, leaving 1 base not matched to a gene. CDR3 length: 14 residues. This CDR3 reads CASSLLAGYNEQFF. The DNA for the CDR3 is TGTGCCAGCAGCTTACTAGCGGGTTACAATGAGCAGTTCTTC. Combining the CDR3 with reference TRBV7-2 and TRBJ2-1 gives the whole variable domain GAGVSQSPSNKVTEKGKDVELRCDPISGHTALYWYRQSLGQGLEFLIYFQGNSAPDKSGLPSDRFSAERTGGSVSTLTIQRTQQEDSAVYLCASSLLAGYNEQFFGPGTRLTVL.

V usage is TRBV9 and J usage is TRBJ2-3; D might be TRBD2 (6 bases). Germline CDR1 SGDLS, CDR2 YYNGEE. V was shortened by 0 bases and J by 1 base, with 21 bases between the two germline ends. The CDR3 sequence is 19 residues long. The CDR3 sequence is CASSVDGLGWASGTDTQYF. The CDR3 region has the DNA TGTGCCAGCAGCGTAGATGGCCTTGGGTGGGCTAGCGGCACAGATACGCAGTATTTT.

The chain is built from TRBV5-3 and TRBJ2-1, with D possibly TRBD2 on 6 matching bases. TRBV5-3 is treated as an ORF (open reading frame) with a function not yet certain. The CDR3 consists of 17 residues. V was pared by 0 bases and J by 9 bases, with 22 bases between. CDR3 loop: CARSLAVEWGDSGEQFF. DNA of the CDR3: TGTGCCAGAAGCTTGGCGGTGGAATGGGGGGATAGCGGTGAGCAGTTCTTC.

The CDR3, as DNA: TGTGCCAGCAGCCCTAGACTCCAGTCTGGGGCCAACGTCCTGACTTTC. Protein sequence: CASSPRLQSGANVLTF. J is TRBJ2-6 and V is TRBV7-9; no clear D. CDR3 size: 16 residues. CDR1 is SEHNR and CDR2 is FQNEAQ in the germline V gene (reference sequence). The V end lost 5 bases, the J end lost 1 base, and 12 bases lay between the germline ends.

In its sample, this clone was seen once. The V call is TRBV7-2, the J call TRBJ1-4; D is uncertain. The V and J ends lost 5 bases and 2 bases respectively, with 12 bases between them. Germline assignment: CDR1 SGHTA and CDR2 FQGNSA. This CDR3 has 15 residues. CDR3 in amino acids: CASSLLGGTNEKLFF. The DNA for the CDR3 is TGTGCCAGCAGCCTCTTGGGCGGTACTAATGAAAAACTGTTTTTT.